This TCR beta chain is from a study of control samples from healthy donors and cancer patients. Sequencing used immunoSEQ multiplex PCR; TCRdb keeps in-frame clones, though not all of them. The top ten hold approximately 3% of the sample, which has some 150,000 clones, 80% to 95% seen once. Trimming took off 3 bases at V and 3 bases at J, with 9 bases between the two ends. CDR1 is DFQATT and CDR2 is SNEGSKA in the germline V gene (reference sequence). This CDR3 contains 12 residues. This TCR was sampled from a man younger than 40 in good health. Sequencing input: blood. V is TRBV20-1 and J is TRBJ2-7, with D uncertain. CDR3 residues: CSASDSHYEQYF. For the CDR3, the DNA is TGCAGTGCTAGTGACTCCCACTACGAGCAGTACTTC.